This is a list of T cell receptor beta chains from one sample in a study of control samples from healthy donors and cancer patients. The table came from immunoSEQ multiplex PCR; TCRdb's copy has only in-frame clones and leaves some out. The data hold approximately 140,000 clones, with 85% to 95% observed a single time. Sequencing was carried out using blood. The receptors derive from a man in his forties or fifties in good health. CDR3s include the opening cysteine and the closing phenylalanine or tryptophan. The D gene is left open where the match is weak. Where a row states a size, it is once, few, many or the class of an expanded clone; other rows omit it.

clone_size	v_call	d_call	j_call	cdr3_aa	cdr3_nt
-	TRBV2	-	TRBJ1-5	CASSPPSGQGYQPQHF	TGTGCCAGCAGCCCCCCTAGCGGCCAGGGCTATCAGCCCCAGCATTTT
few	TRBV9	TRBD1	TRBJ2-5	CASSPQGAGETQYF	TGTGCCAGCAGCCCTCAGGGGGCAGGGGAGACCCAGTACTTC
-	TRBV12-3/TRBV12-4	-	TRBJ1-5	CASTSEWPQPQHF	TGTGCCAGCACCTCCGAGTGGCCCCAGCCCCAGCATTTT
-	TRBV7-9	-	TRBJ1-1	CASSLGQTNTEAFF	TGTGCCAGCAGCTTGGGTCAGACGAACACTGAAGCTTTCTTT
-	TRBV6-6	TRBD1	TRBJ1-1	CASSQQGAGTEAFF	TGTGCCAGCAGCCAACAGGGGGCTGGGACTGAAGCTTTCTTT
-	TRBV19	-	TRBJ1-1	CASSVWGNTEAFF	TGTGCCAGTAGTGTGTGGGGAAATACTGAAGCTTTCTTT
-	TRBV6-5	-	TRBJ2-7	CASSYVTGDYEQYF	TGTGCCAGCAGTTACGTCACGGGCGACTACGAGCAGTACTTC
-	TRBV11-1	-	TRBJ1-3	CASSGQFGSGNTIYF	TGTGCCAGCAGCGGACAGTTTGGCTCTGGAAACACCATATATTTT
-	TRBV28	-	TRBJ1-4	CASSFRGGDEKLFF	TGTGCCAGCAGTTTCAGGGGAGGGGATGAAAAACTGTTTTTT
-	TRBV6-6	TRBD1	TRBJ1-2	CASSSRPGQGNYGYTF	TGTGCCAGCAGTTCCCGCCCGGGACAGGGAAACTATGGCTACACCTTC
-	TRBV13	-	TRBJ2-7	CASSLGLSYEQYF	TGTGCCAGCAGCTTAGGGTTAAGCTACGAGCAGTACTTC
-	TRBV27	-	TRBJ1-5	CASSMGRDNQPQHF	TGTGCCAGCAGTATGGGGAGGGATAATCAGCCCCAGCATTTT
-	TRBV14	TRBD1	TRBJ2-4	CASSPTGTVKNIQYF	TGTGCCAGCAGCCCGACGGGGACAGTTAAAAACATTCAGTACTTC
-	TRBV4-2	-	TRBJ2-2	CASSQAGRELFF	TGTGCCAGCAGCCAAGCGGGTAGGGAGCTGTTTTTT